This T cell receptor beta chain emerged from a study of cytomegalovirus exposure and HLA in healthy donors. This PCR relied on a set of 60 Vbeta primers and 13 Jbeta primers. Clones were sequenced by immunoSEQ multiplex PCR, and TCRdb holds only the in-frame ones, with some missing. The table shows about 94,000 clones, with approximately 66% occurring only once. This CDR3 is built from 20 residues. The specimen sequenced was PBMCs. V gene TRBV1 combines with J gene TRBJ2-1; TRBD2 reflects the table's D call only, with no check against the DNA. TRBV1 corresponds to a pseudogene. The receptor was isolated from a man aged 25-45 years in good health and CMV-seronegative. Here the CDR3 reads CTSSQVPGLAGVCFYNEQFF. The CDR3 nucleotides read TGCACCAGCAGCCAAGTCCCGGGACTAGCGGGAGTCTGTTTCTACAATGAGCAGTTCTTC.